Following are 17 T cell receptor beta chains from one sample sequenced in a study of cytomegalovirus exposure and HLA in healthy donors. TCRdb's table, derived via immunoSEQ multiplex PCR, lists solely in-frame clones and lacks some. The table lists fewer than 250,000 clones, about 82% of them singletons. The material sequenced was PBMCs. The receptors were sampled from a woman aged 18 to 35 in good health and CMV-seronegative.

V is TRBV5-1 and J is TRBJ1-6; D gene uncertain. The CDR3 sequence is 17 residues long. V was shortened by 0 bases and J by 0 bases, with 10 bases between the two germline ends. Per the germline V gene, CDR1 is SGHRS and CDR2 is YFSETQ. CDR3: CASSLGLGSSYNSPLHF. Here the CDR3 DNA reads TGCGCCAGCAGCTTGGGTCTGGGGAGCTCCTATAATTCACCCCTCCACTTT. The entire variable domain, with the rest obtained from reference TRBV5-1 and TRBJ1-6, is as follows: KAGVTQTPRYLIKTRGQQVTLSCSPISGHRSVSWYQQTPGQGLQFLFEYFSETQRNKGNFPGRFSGRQFSNSRSEMNVSTLELGDSALYLCASSLGLGSSYNSPLHFGNGTRLTVT.

The chain carries TRBV7-9 and TRBJ1-1, with a possible D match to TRBD1 (5 bases). In germline, CDR1 is SEHNR, CDR2 FQNEAQ (reference sequence). Trimming removed 6 bases from V and 6 bases from J, with 11 bases in between. The CDR3 extends over 12 amino acids. CDR3 in amino acids: CASRSEGAEAFF. CDR3 nucleotide sequence: TGTGCCAGCAGATCTGAAGGGGCTGAAGCTTTCTTT. Looking up the rest from reference TRBV7-9 and TRBJ1-1 gives the full variable domain: DTGVSQNPRHKITKRGQNVTFRCDPISEHNRLYWYRQTLGQGPEFLTYFQNEAQLEKSRLLSDRFSAERPKGSFSTLEIQRTEQGDSAMYLCASRSEGAEAFFGQGTRLTVV.

The chain carries TRBV21-1 and TRBJ1-3. TRBV21-1 is assigned pseudogene status. There are 16 residues in the CDR3. The CDR3 region is CASSNNCEFSGNTIYF. The CDR3 DNA sequence: TGTGCCAGCAGCAATAATTGTGAGTTCTCTGGAAACACCATATATTTT.

The rearrangement links TRBV5-4 to TRBJ2-5; no reliable D call. V lost 1 base, J lost 3 bases, and 7 bases lay in between. Germline V CDR1 and CDR2: SGHNT, YYREEE (reference sequence). This CDR3 is 13 amino acids long. CDR3: CASSLLPKETQYF. CDR3 DNA: TGTGCCAGCAGCTTGCTGCCTAAAGAGACCCAGTACTTC.

This clone has just a few counts. The V gene is TRBV18, the J gene TRBJ1-2; D remains unclear. The CDR3 has 14 amino acids. Germline V gene lookup returns CDR1 KGHSH and CDR2 LQKENI. Trimming left V 3 bases short and J 8 bases short, with 16 bases between. CDR3 DNA sequence: TGTGCCAGCTCACCGTCCAGGCTCCCCGGCGGCTACACCTTC. Protein: CASSPSRLPGGYTF. The variable domain in full, completed from reference TRBV18 and TRBJ1-2, reads NAGVMQNPRHLVRRRGQEARLRCSPMKGHSHVYWYRQLPEEGLKFMVYLQKENIIDESGMPKERFSAEFPKEGPSILRIQQVVRGDSAAYFCASSPSRLPGGYTFGSGTRLTVV.

This clone was seen only once. This chain connects TRBV7-9 to TRBJ1-2, with 9 bases fitting TRBD1. CDR3 length: 15 residues. Per the germline V gene, CDR1 is SEHNR and CDR2 is FQNEAQ (reference sequence). V gave up 5 bases and J gave up 4 bases; unmatched junction bases: 8. The CDR3 here is CASSPPGTGTYGYTF. In DNA form, the CDR3 reads TGTGCCAGCAGCCCACCCGGGACAGGGACCTATGGCTACACCTTC.

This sequence joins TRBV19 and TRBJ1-4, with 8 bases lining up with TRBD1. The CDR3 sequence is 14 residues long. J lost 8 bases, V lost 2 bases, and 4 bases had no gene match. Germline V gives CDR1 LNHDA, CDR2 SQIVND (reference sequence). The CDR3 loop reads CASSISRTGEKLFF. The DNA for the CDR3 is TGTGCCAGTAGTATATCACGGACAGGGGAAAAACTGTTTTTT.

V and J are TRBV7-9 and TRBJ2-7; 8 bases agree with TRBD2. V lost 0 bases, J lost 4 bases, and 5 bases stayed unmatched. The germline V gene encodes CDR1 SEHNR and CDR2 FQNEAQ (reference sequence). This CDR3 contains 15 residues. CDR3 sequence: CASSLAFEREYEQYF. The CDR3 DNA follows: TGTGCCAGCAGCTTAGCGTTCGAGCGGGAGTACGAGCAGTACTTC. Full variable domain (rest looked up from reference TRBV7-9 and TRBJ2-7): DTGVSQNPRHKITKRGQNVTFRCDPISEHNRLYWYRQTLGQGPEFLTYFQNEAQLEKSRLLSDRFSAERPKGSFSTLEIQRTEQGDSAMYLCASSLAFEREYEQYFGPGTRLTVT.

This chain connects TRBV7-9 to TRBJ2-5, with 7 nucleotides matching TRBD1. V was clipped by 5 bases and J by 1 base; unmatched bases: 4. Germline V gene data show CDR1 as SEHNR and CDR2 as FQNEAQ (reference sequence). CDR3 length equals 14 residues. CDR3 residues: CASSPGTVQETQYF. The CDR3 DNA reads as TGTGCCAGCAGCCCCGGGACAGTCCAAGAGACCCAGTACTTC.

The chain couples TRBV19 to TRBJ2-2, with unresolved D. Germline-derived CDR1 and CDR2 are LNHDA and SQIVND (reference sequence). The V end lost 6 bases, the J end lost 7 bases, and 9 bases lay between the germline ends. There are 12 residues in the CDR3. CDR3: CASSQPGGELFF. Written as DNA, the CDR3 is TGTGCCAGTAGCCAACCGGGCGGGGAGCTGTTTTTT.

V gene TRBV7-2 combines with J gene TRBJ1-3, with D possibly TRBD1 on 6 matching bases. Trimming stripped 5 bases from V and 0 bases from J, with 17 bases between. The CDR3 sequence is 17 residues long. The germline V gene has CDR1 SGHTA and CDR2 FQGNSA. The CDR3 spells CASSRLGGPFSGNTIYF. CDR3 bases: TGTGCCAGCAGCCGACTTGGGGGCCCCTTCTCTGGAAACACCATATATTTT.

The gene calls are TRBV30 and TRBJ1-6, with 7 bases aligning to TRBD1. J was trimmed by 7 bases and V by 0 bases; bases with no gene match: 3. The CDR3 runs to 14 residues. The V gene's germline CDR1 is GTSNPN and CDR2 SVGIG (reference sequence). The CDR3 loop reads CAWSVGGGNSPLHF. The CDR3 DNA sequence: TGTGCCTGGAGTGTAGGGGGCGGGAATTCACCCCTCCACTTT. Together with reference TRBV30 and TRBJ1-6, the CDR3 gives the full variable domain: SQTIHQWPATLVQPVGSPLSLECTVEGTSNPNLYWYRQAAGRGLQLLFYSVGIGQISSEVPQNLSASRPQDRQFILSSKKLLLSDSGFYLCAWSVGGGNSPLHFGNGTRLTVT.

The chain couples TRBV5-1 to TRBJ2-2; TRBD1 agrees at 10 bases. Germline V CDR1 and CDR2: SGHRS, YFSETQ. Unmatched junction bases numbered 2, after V lost 8 bases and J lost 1 base. The CDR3 sequence is 14 residues long. The DNA for the CDR3 is TGCGCCAGTCGGGACAGGGGGAACACCGGGGAGCTGTTTTTT. Its protein product is CASRDRGNTGELFF.

The chain is built from TRBV28 and TRBJ2-3, with D possibly being TRBD2 (5 bases). V lost 5 bases, J lost 11 bases, and 17 bases lay in between. Per germline, CDR1 MDHEN and CDR2 SYDVKM. This CDR3 is built from 13 residues. In DNA form, the CDR3 reads TGTGCCAGCAGTCCCTACTCAGCGGTAGGGCAGTATTTT. It yields the protein CASSPYSAVGQYF.

The chain carries TRBV6-5 and TRBJ2-7; 9 bases fit TRBD1. The germline gives CDR1 MNHEY, CDR2 SVGAGI. The CDR3 is made up of 15 amino acids. Trimming removed 4 bases from V and 1 base from J; junction bases left unmatched: 5. CDR3 residues: CASSSPGQGSYEQYF. In DNA, the CDR3 is TGTGCCAGCAGTTCTCCGGGACAGGGTTCCTACGAGCAGTACTTC.

This clone showed up just once. The gene calls are TRBV6-4 and TRBJ2-3; 10 bases align to TRBD2. This CDR3 has 15 amino acids. V was pared by 2 bases and J by 4 bases, with 3 bases of the junction left unmatched. Germline V CDR1 and CDR2: MRHNA, SNTAGT. CDR3 residues: CASSDLAGVADTQYF. The CDR3 DNA reads as TGTGCCAGCAGTGACCTAGCGGGAGTCGCAGATACGCAGTATTTT.

This sequence joins TRBV5-1 and TRBJ1-5; the D gene is possibly TRBD1 (6 bases). V gave up 0 bases and J gave up 6 bases, with 13 bases separating them. This CDR3 has 15 amino acids. Germline lookup yields CDR1 SGHRS and CDR2 YFSETQ. The CDR3 here is CASSLDFRGTQPQHF. The CDR3 DNA reads TGCGCCAGCAGCTTGGATTTCAGGGGCACTCAGCCCCAGCATTTT.